Below, one T cell receptor (beta chain) is given with its context. The antigen is unknown. Amplification used 60 Vbeta primers and 13 Jbeta primers. TCRdb's copy holds only in-frame clones and misses some; the assay was immunoSEQ multiplex PCR. The sample lists tens of thousands of clones, about three quarters occurring once. These data come from a study of cytomegalovirus exposure and HLA in healthy donors. Study context: Previous work identified 90 million to 130 million unique TCR beta sequences from roughly 170 million T cells. Study-level findings and limits: The only immune exposure information that was available was CMV serostatus.

The germline gives CDR1 SGHNT, CDR2 YYREEE (reference sequence). The ends were cut back, 4 bases at V and 0 bases at J, with 13 bases in the middle. The CDR3 has 15 residues. The sequenced sample consisted of PBMCs. This chain joins TRBV5-4 and TRBJ1-1, with a tentative D call TRBD1 (5 bases). This clonotype originated in a middle-aged woman in good health and CMV-seropositive. The CDR3 sequence: CASSPSREMNTEAFF. CDR3 sequence (DNA): TGTGCCAGCAGCCCAAGCAGGGAAATGAACACTGAAGCTTTCTTT.